The subject of this entry is one T cell receptor beta chain. The sample comes from a study of blood T cell repertoires in COVID-19. CDR1 is LNHDA and CDR2 is SQIVND in the germline V gene (reference sequence). The CDR3 covers 18 residues. V was pared by 7 bases and J by 6 bases, with 28 bases between. Sequenced by immunoSEQ multiplex PCR; TCRdb stores in-frame clones only, minus some. The sample holds 30,000 to 40,000 clones, around 90% seen once. The sequenced sample was peripheral blood. The TCR was taken from a man aged 60 to 75 with active COVID-19. J is TRBJ1-5 and V is TRBV19; D remains ambiguous. CDR3 protein: CASTANPHFSIGGQPQHF. The CDR3 nucleotides are TGTGCCAGTACCGCAAACCCCCACTTCTCAATCGGAGGTCAGCCCCAGCATTTT. The entire variable domain, with the rest obtained from reference TRBV19 and TRBJ1-5, is as follows: DGGITQSPKYLFRKEGQNVTLSCEQNLNHDAMYWYRQDPGQGLRLIYYSQIVNDFQKGDIAEGYSVSREKKESFPLTVTSAQKNPTAFYLCASTANPHFSIGGQPQHFGDGTRLSIL.